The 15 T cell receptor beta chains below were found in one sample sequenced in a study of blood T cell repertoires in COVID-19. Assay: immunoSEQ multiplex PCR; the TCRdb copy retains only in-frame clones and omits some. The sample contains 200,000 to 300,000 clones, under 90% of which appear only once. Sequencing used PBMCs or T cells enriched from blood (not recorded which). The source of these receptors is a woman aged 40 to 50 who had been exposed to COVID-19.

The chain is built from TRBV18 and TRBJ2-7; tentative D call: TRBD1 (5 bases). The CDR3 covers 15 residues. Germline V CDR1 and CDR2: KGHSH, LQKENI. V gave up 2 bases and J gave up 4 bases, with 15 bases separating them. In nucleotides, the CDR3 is TGTGCCAGCTCACCAGAGGCAGGGCCGAATTACGAGCAGTACTTC. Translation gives CASSPEAGPNYEQYF. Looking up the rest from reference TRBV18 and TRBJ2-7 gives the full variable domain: NAGVMQNPRHLVRRRGQEARLRCSPMKGHSHVYWYRQLPEEGLKFMVYLQKENIIDESGMPKERFSAEFPKEGPSILRIQQVVRGDSAAYFCASSPEAGPNYEQYFGPGTRLTVT.

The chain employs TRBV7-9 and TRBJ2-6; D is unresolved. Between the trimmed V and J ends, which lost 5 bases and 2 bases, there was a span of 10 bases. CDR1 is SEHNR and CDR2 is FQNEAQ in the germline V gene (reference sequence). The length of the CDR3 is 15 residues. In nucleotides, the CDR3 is TGTGCCAGCAGCCAATCAGGCACTGGGGCCAACGTCCTGACTTTC. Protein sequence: CASSQSGTGANVLTF. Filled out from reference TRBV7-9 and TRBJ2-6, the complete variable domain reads DTGVSQNPRHKITKRGQNVTFRCDPISEHNRLYWYRQTLGQGPEFLTYFQNEAQLEKSRLLSDRFSAERPKGSFSTLEIQRTEQGDSAMYLCASSQSGTGANVLTFGAGSRLTVL.

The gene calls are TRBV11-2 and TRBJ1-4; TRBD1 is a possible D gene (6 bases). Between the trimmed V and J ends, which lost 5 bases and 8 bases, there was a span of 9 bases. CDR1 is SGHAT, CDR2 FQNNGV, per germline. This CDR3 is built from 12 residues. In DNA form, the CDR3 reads TGTGCCAGCAGCGGAAGGGGGGAAAAACTGTTTTTT. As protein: CASSGRGEKLFF.

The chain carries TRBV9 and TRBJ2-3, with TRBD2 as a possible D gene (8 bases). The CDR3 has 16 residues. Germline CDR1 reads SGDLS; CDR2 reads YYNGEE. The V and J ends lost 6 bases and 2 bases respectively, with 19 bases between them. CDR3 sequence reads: CASTGGGGSDTDTQYF. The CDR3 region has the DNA TGTGCCAGCACGGGAGGGGGCGGCTCTGACACAGATACGCAGTATTTT. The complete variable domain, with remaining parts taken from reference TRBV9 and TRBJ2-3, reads DSGVTQTPKHLITATGQRVTLRCSPRSGDLSVYWYQQSLDQGLQFLIQYYNGEERAKGNILERFSAQQFPDLHSELNLSSLELGDSALYFCASTGGGGSDTDTQYFGPGTRLTVL.

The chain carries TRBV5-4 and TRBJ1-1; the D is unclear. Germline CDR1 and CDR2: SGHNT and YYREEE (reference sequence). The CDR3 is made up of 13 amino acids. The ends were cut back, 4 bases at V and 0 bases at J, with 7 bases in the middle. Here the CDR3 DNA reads TGTGCCAGCAGCCTTATTATGAACACTGAAGCTTTCTTT. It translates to CASSLIMNTEAFF.

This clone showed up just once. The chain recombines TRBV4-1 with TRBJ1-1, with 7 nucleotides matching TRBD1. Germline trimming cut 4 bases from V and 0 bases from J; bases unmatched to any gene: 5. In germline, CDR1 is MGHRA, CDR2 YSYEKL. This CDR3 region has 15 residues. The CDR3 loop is CASSLGTALNTEAFF. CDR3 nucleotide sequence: TGCGCCAGCAGCCTCGGGACAGCGTTGAACACTGAAGCTTTCTTT.

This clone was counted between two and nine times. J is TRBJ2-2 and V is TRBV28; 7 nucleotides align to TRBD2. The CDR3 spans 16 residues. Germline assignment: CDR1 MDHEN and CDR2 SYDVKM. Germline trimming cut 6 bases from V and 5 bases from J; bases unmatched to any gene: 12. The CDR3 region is CASRLESGGRTGELFF. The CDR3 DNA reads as TGTGCCAGCAGGCTCGAGTCGGGGGGAAGAACCGGGGAGCTGTTTTTT.

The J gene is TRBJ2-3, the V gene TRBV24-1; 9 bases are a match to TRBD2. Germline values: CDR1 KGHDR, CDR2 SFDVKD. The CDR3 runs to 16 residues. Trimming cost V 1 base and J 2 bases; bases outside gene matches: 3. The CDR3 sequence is CATSDFPSGVTDTQYF. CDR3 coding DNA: TGTGCCACCAGTGATTTCCCTAGCGGGGTCACAGATACGCAGTATTTT.

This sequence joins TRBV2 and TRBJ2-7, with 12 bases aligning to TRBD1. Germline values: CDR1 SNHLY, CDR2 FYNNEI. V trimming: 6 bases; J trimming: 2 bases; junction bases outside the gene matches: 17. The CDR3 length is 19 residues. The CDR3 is CASRKGTGTGGAGTYEQYF. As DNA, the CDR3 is TGTGCCAGCAGGAAGGGTACCGGGACAGGGGGCGCGGGGACCTACGAGCAGTACTTC.

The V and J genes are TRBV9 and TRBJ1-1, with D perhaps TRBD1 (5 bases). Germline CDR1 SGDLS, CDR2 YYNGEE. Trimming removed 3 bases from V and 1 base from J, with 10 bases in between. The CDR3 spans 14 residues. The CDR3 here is CASSAEGQNTEAFF. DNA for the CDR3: TGTGCCAGCAGCGCCGAAGGACAGAACACTGAAGCTTTCTTT. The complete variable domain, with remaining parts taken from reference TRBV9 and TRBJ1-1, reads DSGVTQTPKHLITATGQRVTLRCSPRSGDLSVYWYQQSLDQGLQFLIQYYNGEERAKGNILERFSAQQFPDLHSELNLSSLELGDSALYFCASSAEGQNTEAFFGQGTRLTVV.

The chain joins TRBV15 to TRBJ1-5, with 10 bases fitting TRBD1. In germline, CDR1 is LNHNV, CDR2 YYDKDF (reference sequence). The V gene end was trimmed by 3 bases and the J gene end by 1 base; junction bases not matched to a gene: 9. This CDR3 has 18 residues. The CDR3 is CATSRVRRTGGSNQPQHF. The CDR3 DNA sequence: TGTGCCACCAGCAGGGTCCGCCGGACAGGGGGAAGCAATCAGCCCCAGCATTTT.

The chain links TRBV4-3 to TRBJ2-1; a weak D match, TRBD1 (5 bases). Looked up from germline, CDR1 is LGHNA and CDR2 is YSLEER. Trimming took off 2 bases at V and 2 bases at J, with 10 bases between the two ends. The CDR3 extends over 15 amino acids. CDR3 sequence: CASSQRHRTYNEQFF. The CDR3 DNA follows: TGCGCCAGCAGCCAACGGCACAGGACCTACAATGAGCAGTTCTTC.

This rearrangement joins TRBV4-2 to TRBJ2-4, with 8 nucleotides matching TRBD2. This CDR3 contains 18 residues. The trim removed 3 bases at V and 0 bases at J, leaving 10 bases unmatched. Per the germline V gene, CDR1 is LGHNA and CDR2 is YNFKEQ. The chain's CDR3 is CASSHAGRGDSAKNIQYF. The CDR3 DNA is TGTGCCAGCAGCCATGCGGGGCGGGGGGACTCAGCCAAAAACATTCAGTACTTC.

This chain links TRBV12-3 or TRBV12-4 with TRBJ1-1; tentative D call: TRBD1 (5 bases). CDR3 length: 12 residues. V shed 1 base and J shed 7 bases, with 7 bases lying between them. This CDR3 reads CASSLGGGEAFF. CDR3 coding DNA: TGTGCCAGCAGTTTAGGGGGGGGTGAAGCTTTCTTT.

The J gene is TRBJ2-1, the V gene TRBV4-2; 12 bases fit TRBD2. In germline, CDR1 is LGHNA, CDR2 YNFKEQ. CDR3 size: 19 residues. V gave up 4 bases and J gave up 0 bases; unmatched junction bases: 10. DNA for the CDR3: TGTGCCAGCAGCCTTAGACTAGCGGGGGACCCGGGCTCCTACAATGAGCAGTTCTTC. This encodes CASSLRLAGDPGSYNEQFF.